Sequencing of this TCR beta chain was carried out in a study of cytomegalovirus exposure and HLA in healthy donors. The CDR3 length is 14 residues. Trimming removed 6 bases at V and 1 base at J, with 10 bases between. Germline V gene lookup returns CDR1 MNHNY and CDR2 SVGAGI (reference sequence). It was with 60 Vbeta and 13 Jbeta primers that the PCR ran. Clones were read by immunoSEQ multiplex PCR, and TCRdb kept only the in-frame ones, dropping some. The sample holds some 160,000 clones; roughly 9.4% are singletons and the top ten take over 1.5%. This clonotype was sampled from a male donor in good health and CMV-seronegative. The V gene is TRBV6-6, the J gene TRBJ1-5; D possibly corresponds to TRBD1 (6 bases). Input material: PBMCs. For the CDR3, the DNA is TGTGCCAGCAGACCCGACAGGAGCAATCAGCCCCAGCATTTT. It is translated as CASRPDRSNQPQHF.